Listed below are T cell receptor beta chains from one sample, sequenced in a study of blood T cell repertoires in COVID-19. Clones were read by immunoSEQ multiplex PCR, and TCRdb kept only the in-frame ones, dropping some. In the table there are fewer than 60,000 clones, about 80% of which are singletons. The sample consisted of peripheral blood. Receptors originate from a man between 60 and 75 years old with acute or convalescent COVID-19. Each CDR3 is given with its conserved first and last residue. The D gene is left open where the match is weak. Size is omitted from some rows. Given values are once, few, many or a class for expanded clones.

CASSPPGNTGELFF,TGTGCCAGCAGCCCCCCAGGGAACACCGGGGAGCTGTTTTTT,NA,TRBV2,TRBJ2-2,NA
CASSPGLQETQYF,TGTGCCAGCTCCCCCGGACTACAAGAGACCCAGTACTTC,few,TRBV18,TRBJ2-5,NA
CASSSTPYEQYF,TGCGCCAGCAGCTCGACACCCTACGAGCAGTACTTC,few,TRBV5-1,TRBJ2-7,NA
CSVEDSRVHEQYF,TGCAGCGTTGAAGATTCCAGGGTCCACGAGCAGTACTTC,NA,TRBV29-1,TRBJ2-7,NA
CASSQDSNQPQHF,TGTGCCAGCAGCCAAGACAGTAATCAGCCCCAGCATTTT,NA,TRBV7-2,TRBJ1-5,NA
CASSWGTGTNEKLFF,TGTGCCAGCAGCTGGGGGACAGGGACTAATGAAAAACTGTTTTTT,NA,TRBV14,TRBJ1-4,TRBD1
CASRPDRALGNEQYF,TGTGCCAGTAGACCCGACAGGGCCCTGGGGAACGAGCAGTACTTC,few,TRBV19,TRBJ2-7,TRBD1
CASSIQQGEQFF,TGTGCCAGTAGTATACAGCAGGGCGAGCAGTTCTTC,NA,TRBV19,TRBJ2-1,NA
CASSPPWTGTSEQYF,TGTGCCAGCAGCCCCCCTTGGACAGGAACCAGCGAGCAGTACTTC,once,TRBV7-9,TRBJ2-7,TRBD1
CASSLDPGGVSYEQYF,TGCGCCAGCAGCTTGGATCCAGGGGGCGTCTCCTACGAGCAGTACTTC,NA,TRBV5-1,TRBJ2-7,TRBD1
CASPKEGQANEKLFF,TGTGCCTCGCCTAAAGAGGGACAGGCTAATGAAAAACTGTTTTTT,NA,TRBV30,TRBJ1-4,TRBD1
CASSSPGQGGTEAFF,TGTGCCAGCAGCTCCCCCGGACAGGGGGGGACTGAAGCTTTCTTT,NA,TRBV5-6,TRBJ1-1,TRBD1
CASSLDIGVSGKTQYF,TGCGCCAGCAGCTTGGACATCGGGGTATCCGGGAAGACCCAGTACTTC,NA,TRBV5-1,TRBJ2-5,NA
CASSPPGTDYRTEAFF,TGTGCCAGCTCACCACCCGGGACAGATTATCGCACTGAAGCTTTCTTT,NA,TRBV18,TRBJ1-1,TRBD1
CASSLGGENYGYTF,TGCGCCAGCAGCTTGGGGGGCGAGAACTATGGCTACACCTTC,NA,TRBV5-1,TRBJ1-2,NA
CASSTPRTIHQQFF,TGTGCCAGTAGTACCCCCCGTACTATCCACCAGCAGTTCTTC,NA,TRBV19,TRBJ2-1,NA
CASREGTLYGYTF,TGTGCCAGCAGGGAGGGGACGCTGTATGGCTACACCTTC,NA,TRBV5-4,TRBJ1-2,NA
CASSSGGTEAFF,TGTGCCAGCTCATCGGGGGGGACTGAAGCTTTCTTT,NA,TRBV18,TRBJ1-1,NA
CASSFRTGNEKLFF,TGCGCCAGCAGCTTTCGGACAGGGAACGAAAAACTGTTTTTT,NA,TRBV5-1,TRBJ1-4,TRBD1
CASSLERSEADTQYF,TGTGCCAGCAGTTTAGAACGGTCGGAGGCAGATACGCAGTATTTT,NA,TRBV27,TRBJ2-3,NA
CASSDRGLSTQETQYF,TGTGCCAGCAGTGACCGAGGACTTTCCACCCAAGAGACCCAGTACTTC,NA,TRBV6-1,TRBJ2-5,NA
CASRRQGTGFVVIEAFF,TGTGCCAGCAGACGACAGGGGACCGGCTTCGTTGTCATTGAAGCTTTCTTT,NA,TRBV27,TRBJ1-1,TRBD1
CAWERAQLDTIYF,TGTGCCTGGGAGAGGGCCCAGCTAGACACCATATATTTT,NA,TRBV30,TRBJ1-3,NA
CASSPLGGPYEQYF,TGCGCCAGCAGCCCTCTGGGGGGTCCCTACGAGCAGTACTTC,NA,TRBV5-1,TRBJ2-7,NA
CASSLGTGREQYF,TGTGCCAGCAGCTTAGGGACAGGGCGCGAGCAGTACTTC,NA,TRBV11-2,TRBJ2-7,TRBD1
CASSEWAGGSEAFF,TGTGCCAGCAGTGAATGGGCAGGGGGATCTGAAGCTTTCTTT,NA,TRBV2,TRBJ1-1,TRBD1
CASSAVQGQPQHF,TGTGCCAGCAGCGCGGTTCAGGGGCAGCCCCAGCATTTT,NA,TRBV7-2,TRBJ1-5,NA
CASSYQSGQDYGYTF,TGTGCCAGCAGTTACCAGTCAGGACAGGACTACGGCTACACCTTC,NA,TRBV6-6,TRBJ1-2,TRBD1
CSARGLANYGYTF,TGCAGCGCACGAGGGCTAGCTAACTATGGCTACACCTTC,NA,TRBV29-1,TRBJ1-2,NA
CASRAGAGAGNTIYF,TGTGCCAGCAGAGCAGGGGCAGGGGCTGGAAACACCATATATTTT,NA,TRBV27,TRBJ1-3,NA
CASSPRSRGAFF,TGTGCCAGCAGTCCGCGGTCCCGAGGGGCTTTCTTT,NA,TRBV28,TRBJ1-1,NA
CAWSEIGRGNQPQHF,TGTGCCTGGAGTGAGATCGGCAGGGGCAATCAGCCCCAGCATTTT,NA,TRBV30,TRBJ1-5,NA
CASSLDAGASEKLFF,TGCGCCAGCAGCTTGGACGCAGGGGCTAGTGAAAAACTGTTTTTT,NA,TRBV5-1,TRBJ1-4,NA
CASSIATGARYGYTF,TGTGCCAGTAGTATTGCTACAGGGGCCCGCTATGGCTACACCTTC,NA,TRBV19,TRBJ1-2,TRBD1
CASSQPGQRYEQYF,TGCGCCAGCAGCCAACCGGGACAGAGATACGAGCAGTACTTC,NA,TRBV4-1,TRBJ2-7,TRBD1
CASSKTDGSMGYTF,TGTGCCAGCAGCAAGACAGATGGATCTATGGGATACACCTTC,NA,TRBV13,TRBJ1-2,NA
CAWSTASGGFNEQFF,TGTGCCTGGAGTACTGCTAGCGGGGGATTCAATGAGCAGTTCTTC,NA,TRBV30,TRBJ2-1,TRBD2
CATSEYGRDEQFF,TGTGCCACCAGTGAATATGGGCGGGACGAGCAGTTCTTC,NA,TRBV24-1,TRBJ2-1,NA
CASMVDRGREKLFF,TGTGCCAGCATGGTGGACAGGGGGCGAGAAAAACTGTTTTTT,NA,TRBV2,TRBJ1-4,TRBD1
CASSPGQPGVEKLFF,TGTGCCAGCAGCCCCGGACAGCCCGGAGTAGAAAAACTGTTTTTT,few,TRBV7-2,TRBJ1-4,NA
CAWTTYNEQFF,TGTGCCTGGACCACTTACAATGAGCAGTTCTTC,NA,TRBV30,TRBJ2-1,NA
CASRRQGNEQFF,TGTGCCAGCAGACGACAGGGGAATGAGCAGTTCTTC,NA,TRBV12-3/TRBV12-4,TRBJ2-1,TRBD1
CASTPLGASSYNEQFF,TGCGCCAGCACCCCTCTGGGGGCGAGCTCCTACAATGAGCAGTTCTTC,NA,TRBV5-1,TRBJ2-1,NA